This TCR beta chain was documented in a study of CD4 T cells in relation to SARS-CoV-2 and coronaviruses. General observations from the study: SARS-CoV-2-driven expansion was significantly weaker in crossreactive than monoreactive clones.

This clone was counted a few times. Its cognate antigen is unknown. CD4+ T cells from unexposed donors were obtained before the COVID-19 pandemic (2011-2018). The cells were cultured for about ten days before CD4+ T cells were isolated. In germline, CDR1 is SGHTA, CDR2 FQGTGA. Deletions cut 5 bases from V and 5 bases from J, with 15 bases between. This CDR3 has 15 residues. The table came from immunoSEQ multiplex PCR; TCRdb's copy has only in-frame clones and leaves some out. The sample includes 20,000 to 25,000 clones, about 79% seen only once; the top ten take around an eighth. The sequencing input was CD4+ T cells from PBMCs, cultured in vitro. This rearrangement joins TRBV7-3 to TRBJ2-2, with D possibly being TRBD2 (6 bases). The sequence came from a human donor in good health. As DNA, the CDR3 is TGTGCCAGCAGCCCTCGTCTGACTAGTACCGGGGAGCTGTTTTTT. This gives the protein CASSPRLTSTGELFF.